Listed here are 8 T cell receptor beta chains from one sample, sequenced in a study of OX40 agonist ivuxolimab in advanced cancers. Profiled with immunoSEQ multiplex PCR; TCRdb holds only in-frame clones, not every one. Of about 90,000 clones detected, approximately 90% appear once; the ten largest clones hold around 0.34%. The source was CD4+ or CD8+ T cells sorted from blood, collected in a trial of the OX40 agonist ivuxolimab. All receptors derive from an adult with an advanced solid tumor such as melanoma, head and neck, liver or kidney cancer.

This chain connects TRBV5-3 to TRBJ2-1, with 8 bases lining up with TRBD2. TRBV5-3 is identified as an open reading frame with a role that is uncertain. With V trimmed by 4 bases and J by 8 bases, 5 bases remained unmatched. The CDR3 runs to 13 residues. In DNA, the CDR3 is TGTGCCAGAAGCCGTGAGCGGGAGTATGAGCAGTTCTTC. Translating gives CARSREREYEQFF.

The V call is TRBV5-1, the J call TRBJ2-5; possibly TRBD2 for D (5 bases). The CDR3 extends over 18 amino acids. Trimming cost V 0 bases and J 5 bases, with 23 bases left between them. Per germline, CDR1 SGHRS and CDR2 YFSETQ. The DNA of the CDR3 is TGCGCCAGCAGCTTGGATCCCGGTCTAGCCAGCAGAAGGGAGACCCAGTACTTC. Translating it yields CASSLDPGLASRRETQYF.

The chain joins TRBV6-5 to TRBJ2-2, with D perhaps TRBD1 (6 bases). Trimming took off 4 bases at V and 7 bases at J, with 19 bases between the two ends. The CDR3 extends over 16 amino acids. Germline V gene lookup returns CDR1 MNHEY and CDR2 SVGAGI. CDR3 bases: TGTGCCAGCAGTTCTGACAGGTACCCTGGTATCGGGGAGCTGTTTTTT. It codes for CASSSDRYPGIGELFF.

Comment on this clone: The sample holds other DNA sequences that translate to the same CDR3. V gene TRBV5-8 combines with J gene TRBJ2-7, with D perhaps being TRBD1 or TRBD2 (5 bases each). V gave up 4 bases and J gave up 1 base, with 15 bases separating them. Germline assignment: CDR1 SGHTS and CDR2 YDEGEE. The length of the CDR3 is 15 residues. The CDR3 nucleotides read TGTGCCAGCAGCCGTACCGGGACGGGGTCCTACGAGCAGTACTTC. This translates into CASSRTGTGSYEQYF.

Note on this clone: No DNA is shown, since the ends of the CDR3 on it are uncertain; the CDR3 is the one TCRdb lists. The gene calls are TRBV12-2 and TRBJ2-3; the table gives TRBD2 as D, unverified against the DNA. TRBV12-2 is given as a pseudogene. The CDR3 numbers 17 amino acids, ends counted. The CDR3 sequence is CASRLTEVGGGTDTQYF.

The V and J genes are TRBV25-1 and TRBJ2-1; 7 bases align to TRBD1. The V segment lost 8 bases and the J segment 7 bases; nucleotides outside the gene matches: 11. Germline CDR1 MGHDK, CDR2 SYGVNS. CDR3 length equals 14 residues. The CDR3 sequence is CASSPSRGQNEQFF. The CDR3 nucleotides are TGTGCCAGCTCTCCTAGTCGGGGACAGAATGAGCAGTTCTTC.

A note on this clone: This CDR3 is also generated by other DNA sequences in the sample. The rearrangement links TRBV7-3 to TRBJ2-5, with 8 bases lining up with TRBD1. The CDR3 sequence is 13 residues long. Germline V gene sequence: CDR1 SGHTA, CDR2 FQGTGA. The V gene end was trimmed by 4 bases and the J gene end by 5 bases; junction bases not matched to a gene: 3. The CDR3 protein is CASSSNRGETQYF. The DNA of the CDR3 is TGTGCCAGCAGCTCGAACAGGGGGGAGACCCAGTACTTC. The whole variable domain, remainder taken from reference TRBV7-3 and TRBJ2-5, is GAGVSQTPSNKVTEKGKYVELRCDPISGHTALYWYRQSLGQGPEFLIYFQGTGAADDSGLPNDRFFAVRPEGSVSTLKIQRTERGDSAVYLCASSSNRGETQYFGPGTRLLVL.

The rearrangement links TRBV18 to TRBJ2-6; D uncertain. Germline CDR1 and CDR2: KGHSH and LQKENI. This CDR3 contains 14 residues. Trimming took off 5 bases at V and 0 bases at J, with 5 bases between the two ends. The CDR3 sequence is CASSRDSGANVLTF. The CDR3 bases are TGTGCCAGCTCAAGGGACTCTGGGGCCAACGTCCTGACTTTC.